The next 30 T cell receptor beta chains were all read from a single sample in a study of T cells in Graves' hyperthyroidism and ophthalmopathy (dated by TCRdb to about 2019). Receptor amplification or capture employed multiplex PCR. The reads were generated on an Illumina HiSeq 2000. Amplification of TCR beta CDR3 regions was carried out from RNA transcripts. For the first round of RT-PCR on the TCR CDR3, the HTBI primer set was used together with the Qiagen OneStep RT-PCR kit. TCRdb reprocessed the public reads (quality trimming at Q25 with fastp, clone calling with MiXCR) and kept in-frame beta chains. Each entry is one CDR3 protein sequence, shown with its most common DNA and genes. The sample includes approximately 330,000 distinct CDR3 sequences, with around a sixth observed a single time. The ten largest clones take up about half of the sample. Sequencing was performed on blood. These receptors were obtained from a woman between 50 and 59 years old with Graves' hyperthyroidism.

Only a few counts were recorded for this clonotype. V is TRBV5-5 and J is TRBJ2-7; 9 bases are a match to TRBD1. The CDR3 is 15 amino acids. Germline CDR1 and CDR2: SGHKS and YYEKEE (reference sequence). The trim removed 4 bases at V and 7 bases at J, leaving 12 bases unmatched. The CDR3 DNA follows: TGTGCCAGCAGCACTAGGACAGGGGCGGGAGTTGAGCAGTACTTC. Translated, it gives CASSTRTGAGVEQYF.

Many counts were recorded for this clonotype. The chain links TRBV6-1 to TRBJ2-1; D unresolved. The ends were cut back, 3 bases at V and 1 base at J, with 13 bases in the middle. Germline values: CDR1 MNHNS, CDR2 SASEGT. The CDR3 runs 16 residues. CDR3 region: CASSDSGRPSYNEQFF. The CDR3 bases are TGTGCCAGCAGTGATTCGGGCCGACCTTCCTACAATGAGCAGTTCTTC.

This clonotype was counted at least ten times. J is TRBJ2-5 and V is TRBV4-1; D gene ambiguous. The CDR3 length is 13 residues. Germline CDR1 reads MGHRA; CDR2 reads YSYEKL. V lost 2 bases to trimming and J lost 5 bases, with 9 bases between them. CDR3 nucleotide sequence: TGCGCCAGCAGCCAACAGCCTGGGGAGACCCAGTACTTC. This sequence encodes CASSQQPGETQYF.

This clonotype was seen at least ten times. V and J are TRBV18 and TRBJ1-1, with D perhaps TRBD1 (6 bases). The CDR3 has 14 residues. The V and J ends lost 2 bases and 3 bases respectively, with 10 bases between them. The germline CDR1 and CDR2 sequences are KGHSH and LQKENI. The CDR3 loop is CASSPGGRDTEAFF. The CDR3 DNA reads TGTGCCAGCTCACCAGGGGGCAGGGACACTGAAGCTTTCTTT.

This clonotype appeared many times. The chain combines TRBV7-3 with TRBJ2-1; D remains unclear. CDR3 length: 16 residues. Per germline, CDR1 SGHTA and CDR2 FQGTGA. V was pared by 0 bases and J by 3 bases, with 12 bases between. In DNA form, the CDR3 reads TGTGCCAGCAGCTTAACGGGGATGGAAGGCTACAATGAGCAGTTCTTC. It is translated as CASSLTGMEGYNEQFF.

This clonotype was observed many times. The chain links TRBV5-6 to TRBJ2-7; D gene ambiguous. This CDR3 has 14 residues. Germline V CDR1 and CDR2: SGHDT, YYEEEE. Trimming shortened V by 5 bases and J by 0 bases, and 12 bases separated the two germline ends. CDR3: CASSYGVGSYEQYF. CDR3 DNA sequence: TGTGCCAGCAGTTATGGAGTTGGCTCCTACGAGCAGTACTTC.

CDR3 protein: CASSYVSRGTGANVLTF. DNA for the CDR3: TGTGCCAGCAGTTACGTTAGCAGGGGGACTGGGGCCAACGTCCTGACTTTC. The V gene is TRBV6-5, the J gene TRBJ2-6; 7 positions match TRBD1. Germline V gene data show CDR1 as MNHEY and CDR2 as SVGAGI. V shed 2 bases and J 2 bases; nucleotides not matched to a gene: 6. CDR3 size: 17 residues.

The chain employs TRBV28 and TRBJ2-7; 8 bases align to TRBD1. V was pared by 6 bases and J by 2 bases, with 6 bases of the junction left unmatched. CDR1 is MDHEN, CDR2 SYDVKM, per germline. The CDR3 covers 14 residues. CDR3: CASRTGQVTYEQYF. CDR3 sequence (DNA): TGTGCCAGCAGGACGGGACAGGTCACCTACGAGCAGTACTTC.

The DNA of the CDR3 is TGCAGCGGCCAAACAGGGTATAATGAGCAGTTCTTC. Encoded protein: CSGQTGYNEQFF. The V call is TRBV29-1, the J call TRBJ2-1; D perhaps matches TRBD1 (6 bases). Germline assignment: CDR1 SQVTM and CDR2 ANQGSEA. This CDR3 spans 12 amino acids. V lost 7 bases, J lost 7 bases, and 14 bases lay in between.

V gene TRBV10-3 combines with J gene TRBJ1-3; perhaps TRBD1 as D (6 bases). CDR1 and CDR2 from the germline V gene are ENHRY and SYGVKD. Trimming pared 4 bases from V and 4 bases from J, leaving 14 bases between. CDR3 length equals 15 residues. Here the CDR3 DNA reads TGTGCCATCAGTGTGGGGCAGGGGACGGGAAACACCATATATTTT. Translated: CAISVGQGTGNTIYF.

This rearrangement joins TRBV20-1 to TRBJ2-5, with D tentatively TRBD1 or TRBD2 (5 bases each). The V end was cut by 3 bases, the J end by 5 bases, with 19 bases between. The CDR3 runs to 15 residues. The germline V gene encodes CDR1 DFQATT and CDR2 SNEGSKA (reference sequence). In DNA form, the CDR3 reads TGCAGTGCTAGGATAATCAGGGAGCCCCCGGAGACCCAGTACTTC. This codes for CSARIIREPPETQYF.

Ten or more counts support this clonotype. The chain recombines TRBV20-1 with TRBJ2-1, with 10 bases fitting TRBD2. The CDR3 covers 14 residues. Germline V gene lookup returns CDR1 DFQATT and CDR2 SNEGSKA (reference sequence). Losses at the gene ends were 5 bases for V and 0 bases for J; bases not matched to a gene: 1. The CDR3 sequence is CSAQRGGSYNEQFF. The CDR3 region has the DNA TGCAGTGCTCAGCGGGGGGGCTCCTACAATGAGCAGTTCTTC.

This clonotype was detected ten times or more. The chain links TRBV20-1 to TRBJ2-3, with 8 bases identical to TRBD2. Germline-derived CDR1 and CDR2 are DFQATT and SNEGSKA (reference sequence). CDR3 size: 14 residues. Trimming at V came to 6 bases and at J to 8 bases, leaving 13 bases not matched to a gene. The CDR3 region has the DNA TGCAGTGCGGGGACCAGCGGGGGCGCAGCTACGCAGTATTTT. Translated: CSAGTSGGAATQYF.

The CDR3 sequence is CASSLTGSMNTEAFF. CDR3 DNA sequence: TGTGCCAGCAGTCTCACAGGGTCCATGAACACTGAAGCTTTCTTT. The genes are TRBV25-1 and TRBJ1-1; tentative D call: TRBD1 (6 bases). This CDR3 contains 15 residues. The germline gives CDR1 MGHDK, CDR2 SYGVNS. The ends were cut back, 5 bases at V and 0 bases at J, with 13 bases in the middle.

The rearrangement joins TRBV10-3 to TRBJ2-1; 13 nucleotides line up with TRBD2. The CDR3 has 16 residues. V lost 6 bases, J lost 7 bases, and 9 bases stayed unmatched. Germline V gene sequence: CDR1 ENHRY, CDR2 SYGVKD. In nucleotides, the CDR3 is TGTGCCATCAGAGGACTAGCGGGGGTTAAAAATAATGAGCAGTTCTTC. It translates to CAIRGLAGVKNNEQFF.

The genes are TRBV2 and TRBJ2-1; TRBD2 agrees at 8 bases. V was clipped by 8 bases and J by 5 bases; unmatched bases: 11. From germline, CDR1 is SNHLY and CDR2 FYNNEI. CDR3 length: 15 residues. The DNA for the CDR3 is TGTGCCAGCGGCCCCCGGGAGGGGCCCAACAATGAGCAGTTCTTC. Amino acid sequence: CASGPREGPNNEQFF.

J is TRBJ2-7 and V is TRBV7-2; D is possibly TRBD1 (6 bases). The germline V gene has CDR1 SGHTA and CDR2 FQGNSA. Trimming took 4 bases from V and 5 from J, leaving 27 bases between them. This CDR3 is 18 amino acids long. This CDR3 reads CASSSPPTGPWDGDEQYV. The CDR3 bases are TGTGCCAGCAGCTCGCCCCCTACAGGGCCCTGGGATGGTGACGAGCAGTACGTC.

This clonotype was seen many times. V and J are TRBV11-2 and TRBJ1-1; D unclear. Germline assignment: CDR1 SGHAT and CDR2 FQNNGV. The V end lost 3 bases, the J end lost 10 bases, and 18 bases lay between the germline ends. This CDR3 spans 14 amino acids. CDR3 residues: CASSLKIAGKGAFF. The DNA for the CDR3 is TGTGCCAGCAGCTTGAAAATTGCGGGTAAGGGAGCTTTCTTT.

The V and J genes are TRBV2 and TRBJ2-5; 9 nucleotides align to TRBD2. V lost 2 bases to trimming and J lost 0 bases; unmatched junction nucleotides: 7. This CDR3 comprises 17 residues. Germline CDR1 is SNHLY and CDR2 is FYNNEI. The CDR3 spells CASSEKYSGGYQETQYF. The DNA of the CDR3 is TGTGCCAGCAGTGAAAAATACAGCGGGGGGTACCAAGAGACCCAGTACTTC.

Ten or more counts support this clonotype. This rearrangement joins TRBV10-3 to TRBJ1-1; possible D gene TRBD1, 6 bases. The CDR3 is 12 residues long. Per germline, CDR1 ENHRY and CDR2 SYGVKD. V gave up 4 bases and J gave up 7 bases, with 10 bases separating them. The CDR3 here is CAISAGGDEAFF. The CDR3 DNA sequence: TGTGCCATCAGTGCGGGGGGCGATGAAGCTTTCTTT.

This clonotype was seen at least ten times. For the CDR3, the DNA is TGTGCCAGCACCCAGACAGGGGGAAATCAGCCCCAGCATTTT. Translated, it gives CASTQTGGNQPQHF. The chain combines TRBV6-1 with TRBJ1-5; 9 bases map to TRBD1. CDR1 MNHNS and CDR2 SASEGT come from the germline V gene. The CDR3 runs 14 residues. The junction had 5 bases not matched to a gene; V was cut back by 7 bases and J by 4 bases.

The chain employs TRBV5-4 and TRBJ1-4; TRBD1 matches 9 bases. CDR1 is SGHNT and CDR2 is YYREEE in the germline V gene (reference sequence). V shed 4 bases, J shed 5 bases, and the junction held 6 bases outside the gene matches. The length of the CDR3 is 15 residues. This CDR3 is CASSVRDRANEKLFF. In DNA, the CDR3 is TGTGCCAGCAGCGTCCGGGACAGGGCGAATGAAAAACTGTTTTTT.

Turning to this clonotype: A much larger clone differs from this one at a single base, so this may be a read error. V is TRBV28 and J is TRBJ2-7; D not certain. Germline V CDR1 and CDR2: MDHEN, SYDVKM. CDR3 length equals 12 residues. The CDR3 loop reads CAGSLLGYEQYF. Written as DNA, the CDR3 is TGTGCCGGCAGTTTATTGGGTTACGAGCAGTACTTC.

The chain uses TRBV7-2 and TRBJ2-7; D tentatively reads TRBD1 or TRBD2 (6 bases each). The germline V gene has CDR1 SGHTA and CDR2 FQGNSA. The CDR3 is 16 amino acids. Trimming stripped 3 bases from V and 2 bases from J, with 17 bases between. CDR3 region: CASSFEGGGTTYEQYF. As DNA, the CDR3 is TGTGCCAGCAGCTTTGAGGGGGGAGGTACCACCTACGAGCAGTACTTC.

This clonotype turned up a few times. This chain joins TRBV20-1 and TRBJ1-5, with D unresolved. The CDR3 spans 14 residues. CDR1 and CDR2 from the germline V gene are DFQATT and SNEGSKA (reference sequence). Trimming removed 0 bases from V and 7 bases from J, with 13 bases in between. The CDR3 is CSARDLSLEQPQHF. CDR3 nucleotides: TGCAGTGCTAGAGACCTCTCCCTGGAGCAGCCCCAGCATTTT.

This clonotype was seen a few times. This chain connects TRBV10-2 to TRBJ2-1, with TRBD2 matching over 10 bases. After removal of 6 bases from V and 7 bases from J, the junction contained 3 bases not matched to a gene. Germline V gene sequence: CDR1 WSHSY, CDR2 SAAADI. The CDR3 totals 13 residues. The chain's CDR3 is CASRDSGGNEQFF. DNA of the CDR3: TGCGCCAGCAGGGATAGCGGGGGGAATGAGCAGTTCTTC.

In this sample, this clonotype turned up a few times. The V call is TRBV13, the J call TRBJ2-3; tentative D call: TRBD2 (5 bases). Germline V gives CDR1 PRHDT, CDR2 FYEKMQ (reference sequence). CDR3 length: 20 amino acids. Trimming stripped 1 base from V and 0 bases from J, with 23 bases between. CDR3 protein: CASSLVLGRTTLTSTDTQYF. Here the CDR3 DNA reads TGTGCCAGCAGCTTAGTTCTAGGGAGAACCACCCTAACTAGCACAGATACGCAGTATTTT.

The chain couples TRBV28 to TRBJ2-5; no reliable D call. This CDR3 is 12 amino acids long. Trimming cost V 6 bases and J 2 bases, with 7 bases left between them. CDR1 and CDR2 (germline): MDHEN, SYDVKM. CDR3 coding DNA: TGTGCCAGCAGGGATGCTCAAGAGACCCAGTACTTC. Its protein is CASRDAQETQYF.

This clonotype showed up many times. CDR3 DNA sequence: TGTGCCAGCAGCTCACAGGCGGGTTACGAGCAGTACTTC. The encoded protein is CASSSQAGYEQYF. The chain links TRBV7-3 to TRBJ2-7, with D perhaps given as TRBD1 or TRBD2 (5 bases each). CDR1 and CDR2 from the germline V gene are SGHTA and FQGTGA. Deletions cut 4 bases from V and 4 bases from J, with 11 bases between. This CDR3 is built from 13 residues.

The gene calls are TRBV7-9 and TRBJ1-1; TRBD1 aligns across 8 bases. The CDR3 runs to 16 residues. Germline V gene data show CDR1 as SEHNR and CDR2 as FQNEAQ (reference sequence). V gave up 4 bases and J gave up 1 base; unmatched junction bases: 8. In DNA form, the CDR3 reads TGTGCCAGCAGCTCCTCCGGGGACAGGAAGAACACTGAAGCTTTCTTT. Translated, it gives CASSSSGDRKNTEAFF.